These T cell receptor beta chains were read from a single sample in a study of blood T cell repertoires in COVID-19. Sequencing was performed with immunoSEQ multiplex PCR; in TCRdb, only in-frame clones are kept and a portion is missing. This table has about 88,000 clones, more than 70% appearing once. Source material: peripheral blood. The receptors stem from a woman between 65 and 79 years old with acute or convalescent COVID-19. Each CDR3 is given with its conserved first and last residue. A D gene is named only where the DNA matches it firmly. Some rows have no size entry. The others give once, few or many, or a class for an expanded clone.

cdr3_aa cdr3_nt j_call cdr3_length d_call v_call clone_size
CASSQQGHTEAFF TGTGCCAGCAGTCAACAGGGGCACACTGAAGCTTTCTTT TRBJ1-1 13 TRBD1 TRBV6-5 .
CASSQIGRINTEAFF TGTGCCAGCAGTCAGATAGGCAGGATTAACACTGAAGCTTTCTTT TRBJ1-1 15 . TRBV27 .
CASSYTSGLRNEQFF TGTGCCAGCAGTTACACGTCGGGGTTGAGGAATGAGCAGTTCTTC TRBJ2-1 15 . TRBV6-5 .
CASSFGMSETQYF TGTGCCAGCAGCTTTGGCATGTCCGAGACCCAGTACTTC TRBJ2-5 13 . TRBV11-2 .
CASSDGQNRNTGELFF TGCGCCAGCAGTGATGGGCAGAATCGGAACACCGGGGAGCTGTTTTTT TRBJ2-2 16 . TRBV10-1 once
CASSLSDSPNEKLFF TGTGCCAGCAGCTTGAGCGACAGCCCTAATGAAAAACTGTTTTTT TRBJ1-4 15 . TRBV5-8 few
CASSTGTGGIQYF TGCGCCAGCAGCACCGGGACAGGGGGCATTCAGTACTTC TRBJ2-4 13 TRBD1 TRBV5-1 .
CASSPTGGYEKLFF TGTGCCAGCAGTCCGACAGGGGGCTACGAAAAACTGTTTTTT TRBJ1-4 14 TRBD1 TRBV28 .
CTSSPVPGQGAGAEAFF TGCACCAGCAGCCCCGTCCCGGGACAGGGGGCGGGGGCTGAAGCTTTCTTT TRBJ1-1 17 . TRBV1 once
CATSSNRGMNIQYF TGTGCCACCAGCAGCAACAGGGGGATGAACATTCAGTACTTC TRBJ2-4 14 TRBD1 TRBV15 once
CASSHGQIYGYTF TGTGCCAGCAGCCACGGACAGATCTATGGCTACACCTTC TRBJ1-2 13 . TRBV7-8 few
CASSDGLRNEQFF TGTGCCAGCAGCGATGGATTGAGGAATGAGCAGTTCTTC TRBJ2-1 13 . TRBV9 .
CASSHSDRPGGNEKLFF TGTGCCAGCAGCCACTCCGACAGGCCGGGAGGTAATGAAAAACTGTTTTTT TRBJ1-4 17 . TRBV11-2 .
CASSLVGGSSGNTIYF TGTGCCAGCAGCTTAGTCGGGGGGAGCTCTGGAAACACCATATATTTT TRBJ1-3 16 . TRBV7-2 .
CASSPGQGNTIYF TGTGCCAGCAGCCCGGGACAGGGAAACACCATATATTTT TRBJ1-3 13 TRBD1 TRBV6-5 .
CASSLEAGGPRGDTQYF TGTGCCAGCAGCTTAGAAGCGGGAGGGCCCCGGGGAGATACGCAGTATTTT TRBJ2-3 17 TRBD2 TRBV7-9 .
CAWSLGQGYNEQFF TGTGCCTGGAGTTTGGGACAGGGGTACAATGAGCAGTTCTTC TRBJ2-1 14 TRBD1 TRBV30 .
CASSPSRQGGNYGYTF TGTGCCAGCAGCCCCTCCCGACAGGGGGGGAACTATGGCTACACCTTC TRBJ1-2 16 TRBD1 TRBV3-1/TRBV3-2 .
CASSYGQFLYGYTF TGTGCCAGCAGTTATGGGCAGTTCCTCTATGGCTACACCTTC TRBJ1-2 14 . TRBV6-2/TRBV6-3 .
CASTKEGSVTHTGELFF TGTGCCAGCACTAAAGAGGGTAGCGTGACGCACACCGGGGAGCTGTTTTTT TRBJ2-2 17 . TRBV3-1/TRBV3-2 .
CASSFPRGPYNSPLHF TGTGCCAGCAGCTTCCCCAGGGGACCCTATAATTCACCCCTCCACTTT TRBJ1-6 16 . TRBV28 .
CASSESVRGLDTQYF TGTGCCAGCAGTGAGAGCGTTAGGGGGCTGGATACGCAGTATTTT TRBJ2-3 15 TRBD1 TRBV6-1 .
CASSFRGQETQYF TGTGCCAGCAGTTTTAGAGGTCAAGAGACCCAGTACTTC TRBJ2-5 13 . TRBV6-5 .
CASSEERTGPQYF TGTGCCAGCAGTGAAGAAAGGACAGGACCGCAGTATTTT TRBJ2-3 13 TRBD1 TRBV6-1 .
CASSLLGQGFPGANVLTF TGTGCCAGCAGTTTATTGGGACAGGGGTTTCCTGGGGCCAACGTCCTGACTTTC TRBJ2-6 18 TRBD1 TRBV27 .
CASGLAGYSNQPQHF TGTGCCAGCGGTCTCGCGGGTTATAGCAATCAGCCCCAGCATTTT TRBJ1-5 15 . TRBV6-5 few
CASSVTGQGAYGYTF TGTGCCAGCAGCGTTACCGGACAGGGGGCCTATGGCTACACCTTC TRBJ1-2 15 TRBD1 TRBV9 once
CASSNSLWRGGWDTQYF TGTGCCAGCAGCAACTCCCTCTGGCGGGGGGGCTGGGATACGCAGTATTTT TRBJ2-3 17 TRBD2 TRBV5-6 .
CASSSSGGRNEQFF TGTGCCAGCAGCTCTAGCGGGGGCCGCAATGAGCAGTTCTTC TRBJ2-1 14 TRBD2 TRBV11-3 .
CASSLGRLLDTGELFF TGTGCCAGCAGCTTAGGAAGACTTCTAGACACCGGGGAGCTGTTTTTT TRBJ2-2 16 . TRBV7-6 .
CASSLSGGGETDTQYF TGTGCCAGCAGTTTATCTGGCGGGGGGGAAACAGATACGCAGTATTTT TRBJ2-3 16 TRBD2 TRBV27 .
CASIGNLRETQYF TGTGCCAGCATCGGAAACCTCAGGGAGACCCAGTACTTC TRBJ2-5 13 . TRBV21-1 .
CASRGQGAMNEQFF TGCGCCAGCAGGGGCCAGGGGGCAATGAATGAGCAGTTCTTC TRBJ2-1 14 TRBD1 TRBV10-2 .
CASSPSTPRTSQNTEAFF TGTGCCAGCAGCCCCTCCACCCCTAGGACAAGCCAGAACACTGAAGCTTTCTTT TRBJ1-1 18 . TRBV3-1/TRBV3-2 once
CASSLIRSSGANVLTF TGTGCCAGCAGTTTAATTAGGAGCTCTGGGGCCAACGTCCTGACTTTC TRBJ2-6 16 . TRBV28 .
CASSPRTLQETQYF TGTGCCAGCAGCCCACGGACTCTCCAAGAGACCCAGTACTTC TRBJ2-5 14 . TRBV7-9 .
CASSYSQGRLNEKLFF TGTGCCAGCAGTTACTCGCAGGGCCGACTTAATGAAAAACTGTTTTTT TRBJ1-4 16 . TRBV6-5 .
CASSFSGSNPYNEQFF TGTGCCAGCAGCTTTAGCGGGAGTAACCCCTACAATGAGCAGTTCTTC TRBJ2-1 16 TRBD2 TRBV7-9 once
CASSLTPPQGRTDTQYF TGTGCCAGCAGCTTAACCCCGCCCCAGGGGCGCACAGATACGCAGTATTTT TRBJ2-3 17 . TRBV11-2 .
CASSSWDRGGTEAFF TGTGCCAGCAGCTCTTGGGACAGAGGGGGCACTGAAGCTTTCTTT TRBJ1-1 15 TRBD1 TRBV9 .
CATSRDREAEQFF TGTGCCACCAGCAGAGATAGGGAGGCTGAGCAGTTCTTC TRBJ2-1 13 . TRBV15 .
CASSLTSGRDTQYF TGTGCCAGCAGCTTGACTAGCGGGAGGGATACGCAGTATTTT TRBJ2-3 14 TRBD2 TRBV5-6 .
CASSFRTGTGRSYNSPLHF TGTGCCAGCAGTTTTCGGACAGGGACCGGCCGCTCCTATAATTCACCCCTCCACTTT TRBJ1-6 19 TRBD1 TRBV27 once
CASSLGGQGWGQYF TGTGCCAGCAGCTTAGGGGGACAGGGCTGGGGGCAGTATTTT TRBJ2-3 14 TRBD1 TRBV7-6 .
CASSTLRTGQETQYF TGTGCCAGTAGTACCCTACGGACAGGGCAAGAGACCCAGTACTTC TRBJ2-5 15 TRBD1 TRBV19 .
CASSQDRRYEAFF TGTGCCAGCAGCCAAGATCGGCGGTATGAAGCTTTCTTT TRBJ1-1 13 . TRBV3-1/TRBV3-2 .
CASSLPIAGGADTQYF TGTGCCAGCAGCTTACCTATAGCGGGGGGGGCAGATACGCAGTATTTT TRBJ2-3 16 TRBD2 TRBV13 .
CASSFTSGNNEQFF TGCGCCAGCAGCTTCACTAGCGGCAACAATGAGCAGTTCTTC TRBJ2-1 14 TRBD2 TRBV5-1 once
CASRTGGAGEAFF TGTGCCAGCAGGACAGGGGGCGCCGGTGAAGCTTTCTTT TRBJ1-1 13 TRBD1 TRBV25-1 .
CSAGRGNEQFF TGCAGTGCAGGCCGGGGCAATGAGCAGTTCTTC TRBJ2-1 11 . TRBV20-1 few